This T cell receptor (beta chain) was profiled in a study of blood T cell repertoires in COVID-19. For the study at large: Specimens from acute and convalescent COVID-19 originated in the United States, Italy and Spain. T cells, B-cell-depleted T cells, or PBMCs supplied cDNA or gDNA.

Original processing methods: By means of reference gene primer amplification, nucleated cell counts were estimated. Sequencing used immunoSEQ multiplex PCR; TCRdb keeps in-frame clones, though not all of them. D and trimming come from the DNA, and the V and J calls and clone size come from that table. The top ten hold approximately 24% of the sample, which has under 200,000 clones, about 87% seen once. There are 12 residues in the CDR3. V was clipped by 4 bases and J by 10 bases; unmatched bases: 7. From germline, CDR1 is SGHRS and CDR2 YFSETQ. The clonotype was recovered from a man in his fifties or sixties with acute or convalescent COVID-19. The sample consisted of peripheral blood. The chain couples TRBV5-1 to TRBJ1-2, with 7 bases matching TRBD1. The CDR3 DNA follows: TGCGCCAGCAGCGAGGGACAGCGTTACTACACCTTC. Protein: CASSEGQRYYTF.